This T cell receptor beta chain was documented in a study of Ad26.COV2.S vaccination and SARS-CoV-2 variants. Study background: Vaccine-arm donor from the placebo-controlled COV1001 Ad26.COV2.S trial. Findings and limits, study-wide: There was a possibility that the TCR breadth and depth analyses underestimated total T cell responses. Post-vaccination breadth of spike-specific CD8+ and CD4+ T cell responses was reportedly substantial.

Clones were sequenced by immunoSEQ multiplex PCR, and TCRdb holds only the in-frame ones, with some missing. The repertoire holds approximately 450,000 clones, with 90% as singletons. Worth noting for this clone: The antigen remains unidentified.

Treatment in this sample: 15 to 20 received Ad26.COV2.S at low or high dose, single or two shots; roughly five received placebo; per-sample allocation not given. The samples date from day 63 after the first vaccine or placebo injection. V dropped 6 bases and J dropped 1; count of bases not matched to a gene: 4. The CDR3 sequence is 14 residues long. Germline loops: CDR1 MNHEY, CDR2 SVGEGT. The source is a person between 18 and 60 years old who received the Ad26.COV2.S COVID-19 vaccine or a placebo. The rearrangement uses TRBV6-2 or TRBV6-3 and TRBJ2-5, with TRBD2 identical over 8 bases. Specimen: peripheral blood, collected in a trial of Ad26.COV2.S vaccine versus placebo. This CDR3 reads CASSFSGTQETQYF. The CDR3 nucleotides read TGTGCCAGCAGCTTTAGCGGGACCCAAGAGACCCAGTACTTC.